The rows below give T cell receptor beta chains drawn from one sample of a study of CD8 T cells in ankylosing spondylitis. TCRdb called the 5' RACE reads again in MiXCR, with one record for every CDR3 protein. The sample lists 750,000 to 850,000 distinct CDR3 sequences, 12% occurring once. The sequenced sample was blood, either unsorted or a sorted T cell fraction (not recorded which). The receptors derive from a male donor with ankylosing spondylitis. The CDR3 runs from the conserved cysteine through the conserved F or W. The D gene is left open where the match is weak. A row's size may be missing; if present it is once, few, many or a size class.

d_gene	v_gene	j_gene	abundance	CDR3aa	CDR3nt
.	TRBV12-3/TRBV12-4	TRBJ2-1	.	CASSFRPTPGLFAHLSTHNEQFF	TGTGCCAGCAGTTTTAGGCCAACACCGGGACTCTTTGCCCACCTATCCACACACAATGAGCAGTTCTTC
.	TRBV24-1	TRBJ2-5	few	CATSGQGAAQETQYF	TGTGCCACCAGTGGCCAAGGAGCGGCCCAAGAGACCCAGTACTTC
TRBD2	TRBV29-1	TRBJ2-1	.	CSVGPSGGDEQFF	TGCAGCGTTGGCCCTAGCGGGGGGGATGAGCAGTTCTTC
TRBD1	TRBV6-6	TRBJ1-6	.	CASSRGIDSPLHF	TGTGCCAGCAGCAGGGGGATTGATTCACCCCTCCACTTT
.	TRBV5-5	TRBJ2-3	few	CASSLYWGLTDTQYF	TGTGCCAGCAGCTTGTATTGGGGGCTAACAGATACGCAGTATTTT
.	TRBV5-5	TRBJ1-1	few	CASSSIDGEGNTEAFF	TGTGCCAGCAGCTCGATCGACGGGGAAGGGAACACTGAAGCTTTCTTT
TRBD2	TRBV20-1	TRBJ2-7	.	CSAPRGGGSYEQYF	TGCAGTGCCCCGAGGGGCGGGGGTTCCTACGAGCAGTACTTC
.	TRBV7-2	TRBJ2-1	.	CASSLNRPNEQFF	TGTGCCAGCAGCTTGAACAGGCCCAATGAGCAGTTCTTC
.	TRBV7-2	TRBJ1-4	few	CASSLSSSGWEKLFF	TGTGCCAGCAGCTTAAGTTCGTCAGGGTGGGAAAAACTGTTTTTT
.	TRBV5-5	TRBJ2-6	few	CASRPPGTSFGANVLTF	TGTGCCAGCAGGCCACCCGGGACATCGTTCGGGGCCAACGTCCTGACTTTC
TRBD2	TRBV4-3	TRBJ2-1	many	CASSQGRRTSGVYNEQFF	TGCGCCAGCAGCCAGGGACGACGGACTAGCGGAGTCTACAATGAGCAGTTCTTC
.	TRBV20-1	TRBJ2-7	few	CSAIRVPYEQYF	TGCAGTGCTATCAGGGTCCCCTACGAGCAGTACTTC
.	TRBV10-3	TRBJ1-4	few	CATAEGEKLFF	TGTGCCACCGCAGAGGGTGAAAAACTGTTTTTT
.	TRBV5-1	TRBJ2-5	.	CASSLSKGGTETQYF	TGCGCCAGCAGCTTGAGTAAGGGGGGAACAGAGACCCAGTACTTC
.	TRBV20-1	TRBJ2-5	.	CSASRQQETQYF	TGCAGTGCTAGTCGACAGCAAGAGACCCAGTACTTC
.	TRBV7-8	TRBJ1-1	.	CASALVTDTEAFF	TGTGCCAGCGCCTTAGTGACGGACACTGAAGCTTTCTTT
.	TRBV7-6	TRBJ1-5	.	CASSLEREGWGNQPQHF	TGTGCCAGCAGCTTAGAACGTGAGGGCTGGGGCAATCAGCCCCAGCATTTT
TRBD2	TRBV20-1	TRBJ2-5	.	CSARDRWVSGKTQYF	TGCAGTGCTAGAGACCGTTGGGTGAGCGGGAAGACCCAGTACTTC
.	TRBV7-7	TRBJ2-5	.	CASSLGGALGQETQYF	TGTGCTAGCAGCTTAGGAGGGGCCCTGGGGCAAGAGACCCAGTACTTC
.	TRBV4-3	TRBJ2-2	few	CASSRKGPQGNTGELFF	TGCGCCAGCAGCCGGAAGGGTCCGCAGGGAAACACCGGGGAGCTGTTTTTT
.	TRBV5-1	TRBJ1-2	few	CASSLETARSLYGYTF	TGCGCCAGCAGCTTGGAGACGGCCAGGTCCCTCTATGGCTACACCTTC
.	TRBV29-1	TRBJ2-5	many	CSVATGKRETQYF	TGCAGCGTTGCAACAGGGAAGCGGGAGACCCAGTACTTC
TRBD1	TRBV29-1	TRBJ1-3	.	CSVDKGASGNTIYF	TGCAGCGTTGATAAGGGGGCAAGTGGAAACACCATATATTTT
.	TRBV12-3/TRBV12-4	TRBJ2-7	many	CASRSGPGSYEQYF	TGTGCCAGCAGATCAGGGCCTGGGTCCTACGAGCAGTACTTC
TRBD2	TRBV9	TRBJ2-1	.	CASSVVAGVSYNEQFF	TGTGCCAGCAGCGTCGTAGCGGGAGTCTCCTACAATGAGCAGTTCTTC
.	TRBV20-1	TRBJ2-7	few	CSARDLYKGLFYEQYF	TGCAGTGCTAGAGATCTCTACAAGGGTCTATTTTACGAGCAGTACTTC
.	TRBV7-8	TRBJ2-2	few	CASSKIQAERLFF	TGTGCCAGCAGCAAGATCCAGGCCGAAAGGCTGTTTTTT
.	TRBV5-5	TRBJ2-1	few	CASSPRVAGGSYNEQFF	TGTGCCAGCAGCCCGCGGGTGGCCGGGGGTTCCTACAATGAGCAGTTCTTC
.	TRBV30	TRBJ1-1	.	CAWSGGVAFF	TGTGCCTGGAGTGGAGGAGTAGCTTTCTTT
.	TRBV6-1	TRBJ2-6	few	CASSAEALRANVLTF	TGTGCCAGCAGTGCCGAGGCCCTTCGGGCCAACGTCCTGACTTTC
.	TRBV6-1	TRBJ2-3	few	CASGTGYQYPDF	TGTGCCAGCGGTACGGGCTACCAGTACCCTGATTTT
TRBD1	TRBV6-5	TRBJ1-1	many	CASSYGQGSGAFF	TGTGCCAGCAGTTACGGACAGGGAAGTGGTGCTTTCTTT
.	TRBV7-2	TRBJ2-5	few	CASSSTETQYF	TGTGCCAGCAGCTCGACGGAGACCCAGTACTTC
.	TRBV20-1	TRBJ1-5	.	CSASRGGVNGGAQHF	TGCAGTGCTAGCCGGGGAGGGGTAAATGGAGGGGCCCAGCATTTT
TRBD2	TRBV6-2/TRBV6-3	TRBJ2-7	many	CASSLPPGRGVYEQYF	TGTGCCAGCAGTTTACCACCGGGACGGGGGGTCTACGAGCAGTACTTC
TRBD2	TRBV3-1	TRBJ2-1	many	CASSHSGRAYNEQFF	TGTGCCAGCAGCCACAGCGGGAGGGCCTACAATGAGCAGTTCTTC
TRBD1	TRBV20-1	TRBJ2-7	few	CSARRDRVPYEQYF	TGCAGTGCTAGGAGGGACAGGGTTCCCTACGAGCAGTACTTC
TRBD2	TRBV29-1	TRBJ2-1	many	CSVVRAGGTFEQFF	TGCAGCGTTGTAAGAGCGGGAGGGACCTTTGAGCAGTTCTTC
.	TRBV5-1	TRBJ2-1	few	CASSPGSRYNEQFF	TGCGCCAGCAGCCCCGGGAGCCGGTACAATGAGCAGTTCTTC
TRBD1	TRBV10-3	TRBJ1-5	.	CAISQGVGVNQPQHF	TGTGCCATCAGCCAGGGGGTAGGAGTAAATCAGCCCCAGCATTTT
.	TRBV19	TRBJ2-3	few	CASSMDQPGTDTQYF	TGTGCCAGTAGTATGGACCAGCCGGGCACAGATACGCAGTATTTT
TRBD1	TRBV29-1	TRBJ1-1	many	CSVGGQGWTEAFF	TGCAGCGTTGGGGGACAGGGCTGGACTGAAGCTTTCTTT
.	TRBV7-2	TRBJ2-5	many	CASRSGSETQYF	TGTGCCAGCAGGTCAGGGTCAGAGACCCAGTACTTC
TRBD2	TRBV20-1	TRBJ2-3	few	CSAPLAGVSDTQYF	TGCAGTGCACCTCTAGCGGGAGTTTCAGATACGCAGTATTTT
.	TRBV6-5	TRBJ1-1	.	CASTLLSGGTTEAFF	TGTGCCAGCACTTTACTCTCGGGGGGGACAACTGAAGCTTTCTTT
TRBD2	TRBV10-3	TRBJ2-2	few	CAISESRGGRARIPGELFF	TGTGCCATCAGTGAGTCCCGAGGCGGGAGGGCCAGGATTCCCGGGGAGCTGTTTTTT
TRBD1	TRBV24-1	TRBJ1-5	.	CATSDAGTGGNQPQHF	TGTGCCACCAGTGATGCCGGGACAGGGGGCAATCAGCCCCAGCATTTT
TRBD1	TRBV29-1	TRBJ2-1	many	CSVVGTGEDNEQFF	TGCAGCGTTGTTGGGACAGGGGAGGACAATGAGCAGTTCTTC
.	TRBV20-1	TRBJ1-3	.	CSARVGFGNTIYF	TGCAGTGCTAGAGTAGGGTTTGGAAACACCATATATTTT
.	TRBV7-3	TRBJ2-3	.	CASSLTPGTDTQYF	TGTGCCAGCAGCTTAACGCCGGGCACAGATACGCAGTATTTT
TRBD2	TRBV29-1	TRBJ2-7	.	CSPSGQGTSSYEQYF	TGCAGCCCATCTGGCCAGGGGACTAGTTCCTACGAGCAGTACTTC
.	TRBV20-1	TRBJ1-4	few	CSARTGTAEKLFF	TGCAGTGCTAGGACCGGGACTGCAGAAAAACTGTTTTTT
.	TRBV25-1	TRBJ2-7	.	CASSLDRWEQYF	TGTGCCAGCAGTCTGGACAGATGGGAGCAGTACTTC
TRBD2	TRBV5-1	TRBJ2-1	.	CASRGLAGVTHEQFF	TGCGCCAGCAGAGGGCTAGCGGGAGTTACGCATGAGCAGTTCTTC